This TCR beta chain originates from a study of blood T cell repertoires in COVID-19. Overall study context: From the United States, Italy and Spain came samples of acute and convalescent COVID-19. Sample material is recorded as cDNA or gDNA derived from T cells, B-cell-depleted T cells, or PBMCs.

Under the authors' procedure: Estimated nucleated cell counts came from reference gene primer amplification. This table comes from immunoSEQ multiplex PCR, and its TCRdb copy is limited to in-frame clones, with some not included. D and trimming were read from the DNA, whereas the V and J calls and clone size are those reported in that table. The sample yields roughly 290,000 clones, roughly 80% seen once. The sample consisted of peripheral blood. The receptor comes from a woman aged 50 to 65 with active or convalescent COVID-19.

Here the CDR3 reads CASSKLAGPSYEQYF. The CDR3 coding sequence is TGTGCCAGCAGCAAACTAGCGGGACCCTCCTACGAGCAGTACTTC. The chain employs TRBV9 and TRBJ2-7; TRBD2 agrees at 10 bases. The CDR3 is made up of 15 amino acids. Germline CDR1 SGDLS, CDR2 YYNGEE. V was clipped by 4 bases and J by 0 bases; unmatched bases: 4.